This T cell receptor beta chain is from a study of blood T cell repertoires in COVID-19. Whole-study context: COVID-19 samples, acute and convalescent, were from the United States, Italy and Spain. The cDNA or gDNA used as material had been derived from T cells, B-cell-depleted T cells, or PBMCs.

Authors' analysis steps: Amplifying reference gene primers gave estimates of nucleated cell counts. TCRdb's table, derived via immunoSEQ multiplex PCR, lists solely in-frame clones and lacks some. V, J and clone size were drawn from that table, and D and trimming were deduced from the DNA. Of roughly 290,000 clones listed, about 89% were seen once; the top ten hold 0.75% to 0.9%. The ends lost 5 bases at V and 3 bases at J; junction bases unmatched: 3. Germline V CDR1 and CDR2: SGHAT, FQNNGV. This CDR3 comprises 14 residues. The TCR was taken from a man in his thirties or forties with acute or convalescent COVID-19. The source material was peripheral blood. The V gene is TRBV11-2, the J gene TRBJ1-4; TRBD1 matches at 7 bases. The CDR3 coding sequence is TGTGCCAGCAGCCCGGGACAGTCTAATGAAAAACTGTTTTTT. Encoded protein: CASSPGQSNEKLFF.